The 22 T cell receptor beta chains reported below all come from one sample, sequenced in a study of T cell responses to AZD1222 COVID-19 vaccine. The method was immunoSEQ multiplex PCR; TCRdb's version includes in-frame clones alone and lacks a portion of them. The table includes 120,000 or so clones, about nine tenths detected once. The source material was peripheral blood, sampled on day 0 of MenACWY control vaccination. These receptors all stem from an adult in good health.

The CDR3 is CASRPGQAGELFF. The CDR3 nucleotides are TGTGCCAGCAGACCCGGACAGGCCGGGGAGCTGTTTTTT. The V call is TRBV2, the J call TRBJ2-2; 7 bases line up with TRBD1. The germline CDR1 and CDR2 sequences are SNHLY and FYNNEI. The trim removed 6 bases at V and 6 bases at J, leaving 4 bases unmatched. This CDR3 is 13 amino acids long.

Only a few counts were recorded for this clone. The chain joins TRBV2 to TRBJ1-3, with a weak D call TRBD1 (5 bases). CDR1 and CDR2 (germline): SNHLY, FYNNEI. The V end lost 3 bases, the J end lost 5 bases, and 11 bases lay between the germline ends. There are 14 residues in the CDR3. The CDR3 loop reads CASSDQGSRNTIYF. The DNA of the CDR3 is TGTGCCAGCAGTGACCAGGGCTCGAGAAACACCATATATTTT. Full variable domain (remainder filled in from reference TRBV2 and TRBJ1-3): EPEVTQTPSHQVTQMGQEVILRCVPISNHLYFYWYRQILGQKVEFLVSFYNNEISEKSEIFDDQFSVERPDGSNFTLKIRSTKLEDSAMYFCASSDQGSRNTIYFGEGSWLTVV.

The CDR3 bases are TGCAGCGTTGTCAAACCGGGCGGAAAACTGTTTTTT. Translated, it gives CSVVKPGGKLFF. The rearrangement joins TRBV29-1 to TRBJ1-4, with no clear D. This CDR3 region has 12 residues. The germline V gene has CDR1 SQVTM and CDR2 ANQGSEA. The V gene lost 4 bases and the J gene lost 10 bases, with 13 bases spanning the gap. Looking up the rest from reference TRBV29-1 and TRBJ1-4 gives the full variable domain: SAVISQKPSRDICQRGTSLTIQCQVDSQVTMMFWYRQQPGQSLTLIATANQGSEATYESGFVIDKFPISRPNLTFSTLTVSNMSPEDSSIYLCSVVKPGGKLFFGSGTQLSVL.

The gene calls are TRBV7-3 and TRBJ2-4; D may be TRBD2 (6 bases). Germline V CDR1 and CDR2: SGHTA, FQGTGA. V lost 3 bases and J 7 bases, leaving 10 bases between the germline ends. CDR3 length: 13 amino acids. CDR3 in amino acids: CASSFGGNNIQYF. CDR3 nucleotides: TGTGCCAGCAGCTTCGGGGGTAACAACATTCAGTACTTC.

With respect to this clone: A junction boundary mismatches the germline segment, possibly from a read error. The V gene is TRBV29-1, the J gene TRBJ2-1; 7 nucleotides align to TRBD1. Germline CDR1 is SQVTM and CDR2 is ANQGSEA. This CDR3 contains 14 residues. In DNA, the CDR3 is TGCAGCGTTGAAGATGGGACAGTTTCTAATGGGCAGTTCTTC. It codes for CSVEDGTVSNGQFF.

This clone was detected once. V usage is TRBV12-3 or TRBV12-4 and J usage is TRBJ2-7, with D possibly being TRBD2 (6 bases). The V end lost 6 bases, the J end lost 6 bases, and 12 bases lay between the germline ends. This CDR3 comprises 12 residues. CDR3 DNA: TGTGCCAGCAGAACCACTAGCTCCGAGCAGTACTTC. This sequence encodes CASRTTSSEQYF.

The rearrangement uses TRBV6-2 or TRBV6-3 and TRBJ1-1; D gene ambiguous. The germline V gene encodes CDR1 MNHEY and CDR2 SVGEGT. The V gene lost 6 bases and the J gene lost 1 base, with 18 bases spanning the gap. The CDR3 extends over 16 amino acids. CDR3 nucleotide sequence: TGTGCCAGCAGCCCGATAGAGCCGGACGAGAACACTGAAGCTTTCTTT. It yields the protein CASSPIEPDENTEAFF.

V gene TRBV5-1 combines with J gene TRBJ1-2, with a possible D match to TRBD1 (5 bases). The CDR3 runs to 14 residues. V lost 2 bases to trimming and J lost 4 bases, with 12 bases between them. Germline V gene lookup returns CDR1 SGHRS and CDR2 YFSETQ. The CDR3 is CASSFGGRGYGYTF. CDR3 sequence (DNA): TGCGCCAGCAGCTTTGGGGGACGTGGCTATGGCTACACCTTC.

The chain joins TRBV13 to TRBJ1-1; weak D call: TRBD1 (5 bases). Trimming stripped 5 bases from V and 0 bases from J, with 13 bases between. This CDR3 region has 15 residues. Germline CDR1 reads PRHDT; CDR2 reads FYEKMQ (reference sequence). CDR3: CASSATTAMNTEAFF. The CDR3 nucleotides are TGTGCCAGCAGCGCTACGACAGCCATGAACACTGAAGCTTTCTTT.

This clone was counted a single time. V and J are TRBV10-2 and TRBJ2-5; TRBD1 agrees at 9 bases. Germline V lookup: CDR1 WSHSY, CDR2 SAAADI. Trimming took 6 bases from V and 6 from J; bases not matched to a gene: 11. This CDR3 has 15 amino acids. This CDR3 is CASRNPGTGIKTQYF. CDR3 bases: TGCGCCAGCAGAAATCCCGGGACAGGGATCAAGACCCAGTACTTC.

The gene calls are TRBV2 and TRBJ2-3; no clear D. The germline V gene encodes CDR1 SNHLY and CDR2 FYNNEI. V lost 7 bases and J lost 5, with 16 bases in between. CDR3 length: 14 amino acids. The CDR3 region is CASTARSREDTQYF. The CDR3 bases are TGTGCCAGCACCGCAAGGTCTAGAGAAGATACGCAGTATTTT.

V gene TRBV27 combines with J gene TRBJ2-3; TRBD2 agrees at 13 bases. Unmatched junction bases numbered 11, after V lost 6 bases and J lost 5 bases. The CDR3 is 17 amino acids. Germline-derived CDR1 and CDR2 are MNHEY and SMNVEV (reference sequence). The CDR3 coding sequence is TGTGCCAGCAGCCTGATCGGGACTAGCGGGATAGTAGATACGCAGTATTTT. Amino acid sequence: CASSLIGTSGIVDTQYF.

The chain combines TRBV4-1 with TRBJ1-2; weak D call: TRBD1 (6 bases). Between the trimmed V and J ends, which lost 0 bases and 7 bases, there was a span of 15 bases. The CDR3 runs to 15 residues. The germline CDR1 and CDR2 sequences are MGHRA and YSYEKL. This CDR3 reads CASSQDPQGRVGYTF. The DNA of the CDR3 is TGCGCCAGCAGCCAAGATCCACAGGGACGGGTTGGCTACACCTTC.

The rearrangement links TRBV19 to TRBJ2-2; possibly TRBD2 for D (6 bases). The V gene's germline CDR1 is LNHDA and CDR2 SQIVND (reference sequence). The CDR3 extends over 13 amino acids. V was cut by 7 bases and J by 8 bases, with 14 bases left in between. CDR3 in DNA: TGTGCCAGTAAATCCGGGAGAGGAGGGGAGCTGTTTTTT. The encoded protein is CASKSGRGGELFF.

This clone came up a few times. V is TRBV18 and J is TRBJ2-2; TRBD2 might be the D (6 bases). Trimming took off 5 bases at V and 1 base at J, with 14 bases between the two ends. The CDR3 loop spans 16 amino acids. The V gene's germline CDR1 is KGHSH and CDR2 LQKENI. CDR3 in amino acids: CASSYLGRENTGELFF. CDR3 sequence (DNA): TGTGCCAGCTCATACCTCGGGCGGGAGAACACCGGGGAGCTGTTTTTT.

In its sample, this clone was seen once. This chain connects TRBV28 to TRBJ1-3; possibly TRBD1 for D (6 bases). V lost 7 bases and J lost 5, with 18 bases in between. The CDR3 sequence is 15 residues long. Germline assignment: CDR1 MDHEN and CDR2 SYDVKM. CDR3 bases: TGTGCCAGCACGAAGCTTAGGGGGTCGAGAAACACCATATATTTT. It is translated as CASTKLRGSRNTIYF.

The J gene is TRBJ1-6, the V gene TRBV6-5; D is undetermined. CDR1 is MNHEY, CDR2 SVGAGI, per germline. Trimming pared 0 bases from V and 7 bases from J, leaving 10 bases between. The CDR3 contains 15 residues. The CDR3: CASSYSIFGNSPLHF. In DNA, the CDR3 is TGTGCCAGCAGTTACTCGATCTTTGGAAATTCACCCCTCCACTTT.

The rearrangement links TRBV9 to TRBJ2-1, with a weak D call TRBD2 (5 bases). V lost 0 bases and J lost 0, with 16 bases in between. Germline V CDR1 and CDR2: SGDLS, YYNGEE. This CDR3 has 18 amino acids. As DNA, the CDR3 is TGTGCCAGCAGCGTAGGGGGTATGGGAGTCGGCTCCTACAATGAGCAGTTCTTC. Translating it yields CASSVGGMGVGSYNEQFF.

The chain has TRBV12-5 and TRBJ2-5; 7 bases fit TRBD2. With V trimmed by 8 bases and J by 5 bases, 11 bases remained unmatched. The CDR3 totals 14 residues. CDR1 is LGHNT and CDR2 is FRNRAP in the germline V gene. The CDR3 DNA follows: TGTGCTAGTTCCCGGGAGGTACGGTCGGAGACCCAGTACTTC. The encoded protein is CASSREVRSETQYF.

CDR3 amino acids: CASSLEGDSTGELFF. CDR3 in DNA: TGCGCCAGCAGCTTGGAGGGCGACAGCACCGGGGAGCTGTTTTTT. The chain couples TRBV5-1 to TRBJ2-2, with a weak D call TRBD1 (5 bases). In germline, CDR1 is SGHRS, CDR2 YFSETQ. V was trimmed by 0 bases and J by 4 bases, leaving 10 bases between them. The CDR3 runs to 15 residues.

The V gene is TRBV29-1, the J gene TRBJ1-5; tentatively, D is TRBD1 (5 bases). Trimming cost V 5 bases and J 2 bases, with 13 bases left between them. The CDR3 length is 14 residues. Looked up from germline, CDR1 is SQVTM and CDR2 is ANQGSEA. The chain's CDR3 is CSVSGDWGNQPQHF. The CDR3, as DNA: TGCAGCGTTTCGGGGGATTGGGGCAATCAGCCCCAGCATTTT.

V gene TRBV28 combines with J gene TRBJ2-1; 7 bases line up with TRBD2. Germline CDR1 reads MDHEN; CDR2 reads SYDVKM. The V and J ends lost 3 bases and 7 bases, in that order; junction bases with no gene match: 6. This CDR3 is built from 14 residues. CDR3 in amino acids: CASSLAGEGNEQFF. CDR3 coding DNA: TGTGCCAGCAGTTTGGCCGGGGAGGGAAATGAGCAGTTCTTC.